This TCR beta chain stems from a study of T-cell reconstitution after alpha-beta-depleted transplantation in children. Study-level points and caveats: At around two months after transplant, the alpha-beta T cells were reportedly derived from several hundred expanded clones that came from non-depleted graft cells.

Remarks on this clonotype: Its antigen remains unknown.

For TCRbeta, the library was prepared with unique molecular identifiers. A single record per CDR3 protein comes from TCRdb applying MiXCR to the PCR reads. The sample lists around 230,000 distinct CDR3 sequences; under 20% were seen once. This clonotype was sampled from a male patient aged 2 to 9 who had a stem cell transplant for acute lymphoblastic leukemia, so the T cells may come from the graft donor. The sequencing here drew on PBMCs, mostly from graft donor cells, taken 360 days after TCRalphabeta/CD19-depleted stem cell transplant.

DNA of the CDR3: TGTGCCAGCAGCCTCGGGACCCCCGGGGTTGTTGGCTACGAGCAGTACTTC. This sequence encodes CASSLGTPGVVGYEQYF. The chain combines TRBV6-1 with TRBJ2-7, with D perhaps assigned TRBD1 or TRBD2 (5 bases each). Germline V gene sequence: CDR1 MNHNS, CDR2 SASEGT. Trimming removed 6 bases at V and 3 bases at J, with 24 bases between. The CDR3 runs to 17 residues.